The clone carrying this T cell receptor beta chain was counted between two and nine times. Its cognate antigen is unknown. Total RNA, at least 5.5 micrograms per sample, was extracted from PBMCs. The sample comes from a study of blood T cells in healthy people across ages. Findings and caveats of the study: Conclusively comparing naive with antigen-experienced cells was impossible with unsorted PBMCs.

A second roughly 6 to 12 cycle PCR used barcoded and J-beta primers. TCRdb ran MiXCR on the 5' RACE reads and lists one entry per CDR3 protein. The sample has around 1,000,000 distinct CDR3 sequences; more than 30% are singletons. The CDR3 sequence is 16 residues long. Trimming removed 7 bases from V and 0 bases from J, with 13 bases in between. J is TRBJ2-6 and V is TRBV12-3 or TRBV12-4, with TRBD1 as a possible D gene (5 bases). The origin of this receptor is a man between 18 and 29 years old in good health. Sequenced: blood. CDR3 loop: CASTDRWSSGANVLTF. The CDR3 DNA reads TGTGCCAGCACCGACAGATGGAGCTCTGGGGCCAACGTCCTGACTTTC.